Included here is one T cell receptor (beta chain) sequence, with context. These data come from a study of blood T cell repertoires in COVID-19. Original processing notes: The authors estimated nucleated cell counts from reference gene primer amplification. Assay: immunoSEQ multiplex PCR; the TCRdb copy retains only in-frame clones and omits some. The V and J calls and clone size come from that table; D and trimming were worked out from the DNA. The data show more than 150,000 clones, roughly 87% seen once. Germline V gene data show CDR1 as KGHSH and CDR2 as LQKENI. V was trimmed by 3 bases and J by 13 bases, leaving 13 bases between them. The CDR3 covers 12 residues.

This sequence joins TRBV18 and TRBJ2-1; TRBD1 is a possible D gene (6 bases). The TCR sequence derives from a woman in her 30s who had recovered from COVID-19. Sequenced sample: PBMCs or T cells enriched from blood (not recorded which). The DNA for the CDR3 is TGTGCCAGCTCACCCCCCGGGACACAACAGTTCTTC. Translation gives CASSPPGTQQFF.